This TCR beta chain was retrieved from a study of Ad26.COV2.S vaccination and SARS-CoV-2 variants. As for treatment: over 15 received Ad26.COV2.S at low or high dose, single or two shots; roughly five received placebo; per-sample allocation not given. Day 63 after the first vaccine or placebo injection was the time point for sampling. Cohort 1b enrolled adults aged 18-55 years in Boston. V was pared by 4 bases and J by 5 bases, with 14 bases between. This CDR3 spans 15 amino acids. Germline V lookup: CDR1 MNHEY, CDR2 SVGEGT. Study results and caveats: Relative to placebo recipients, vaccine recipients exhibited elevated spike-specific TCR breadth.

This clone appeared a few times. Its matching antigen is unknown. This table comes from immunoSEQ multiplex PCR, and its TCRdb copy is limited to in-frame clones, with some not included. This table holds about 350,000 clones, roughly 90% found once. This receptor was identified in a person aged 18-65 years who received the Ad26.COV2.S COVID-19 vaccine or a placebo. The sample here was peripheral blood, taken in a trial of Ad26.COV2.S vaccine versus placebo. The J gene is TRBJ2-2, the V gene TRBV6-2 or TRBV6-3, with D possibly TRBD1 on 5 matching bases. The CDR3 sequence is CASSSGLQATGELFF. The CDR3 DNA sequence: TGTGCCAGCAGTTCCGGGCTACAGGCTACCGGGGAGCTGTTTTTT.